The next 26 T cell receptor beta chains were all read from a single sample in a study of CD8+ T cells in alopecia areata. Sequencing used cDNA as its template, made by extracting RNA and reverse transcribing it. TCRdb keeps only in-frame clones here, not all; method: immunoSEQ multiplex PCR. The sample presents over 250,000 clones, none singletons. A sort of pooled cutaneous lymph node cells used CD4, CD8alpha, NKG2D, NKG2ACE and other stains. Sequencing was performed on CD4+ T cells sorted from a lymph node. The source is a C3H/HeJ mouse with alopecia areata. As its MHC haplotype, the strain has H2-k.

Comments on this clone: The gene names given are mouse names. The read ends 4 residues before the CDR3 terminus; that terminus is restored from the germline J gene. The chain uses TRBV4 and TRBJ1-2; 8 nucleotides match TRBD1. Per germline, CDR1 LGHDT and CDR2 YNNKQL (reference sequence). This CDR3 is built from 14 residues. Unmatched junction bases numbered 5, after V lost 5 bases and J lost 3 bases. CDR3 residues: CASSHGQGDSDYTF. The DNA read from the CDR3 is TGTGCCAGCAGCCATGGACAGGGAGACTCC. Based on the CDR3 plus reference TRBV4 and TRBJ1-2, the full variable domain is ETAVFQTPNYHVTQVGNEVSFNCKQTLGHDTMYWYKQDSKKLLKIMFSYNNKQLIVNETVPRRFSPQSSDKAHLNLRIKSVEPEDSAVYLCASSHGQGDSDYTFGSGTRLLVI.

In this sample, this clone turned up a few times. Gene labels here are mouse ones. The CDR3: CASSPGTGGPEQFF. The sequenced part of the CDR3 DNA is TGTGCCAGCAGCCCCGGGACTGGGGGGCCT. The chain employs TRBV5 and TRBJ2-1, with 12 bases that match TRBD2. The read halts 4 residues ahead of the CDR3 end, with the missing end drawn from the germline J gene. Per germline, CDR1 LGHNA and CDR2 YNLKQL (reference sequence). This CDR3 has 14 amino acids.

This clone came up a few times. The listed genes are named as in mouse. The CDR3 end falls 4 residues outside the read, so it is completed with the germline J gene. Other DNA sequences within the sample encode an identical CDR3. The chain links TRBV13-3 to TRBJ2-3, with 7 nucleotides matching TRBD1. The CDR3 has 14 residues. Per the germline V gene, CDR1 is NNHDY and CDR2 is SYVADS. With V trimmed by 7 bases and J by 0 bases, 5 bases remained unmatched. CDR3 protein: CASSRDSSAETLYF. The sequenced CDR3 bases are TGTGCCAGCTCCCGGGACAGTAGTGCAGAA.

To note about this clone: The gene names here belong to mouse. The CDR3 end falls 4 residues outside the read, so it is completed with the germline J gene. The chain carries TRBV13-2 and TRBJ1-1, with 11 bases aligning to TRBD1. Unmatched junction bases numbered 6, after V lost 7 bases and J lost 1 base. The CDR3 is made up of 15 amino acids. CDR1 and CDR2 from the germline V gene are NNHNN and SYGAGS (reference sequence). The CDR3 bases that were read are TGTGCCAGCAGGGGACAGGGGGTTAAAAACACA. Protein sequence: CASRGQGVKNT. The CDR3 reads in full as CASRGQGVKNTEVFF.

This clone was counted between two and nine times. Germline and genes: mouse. The missing CDR3 end, 4 residues past where the read stops, is filled in from the germline J gene. V and J are TRBV1 and TRBJ2-5; 9 bases line up with TRBD2. Germline values: CDR1 NSQYPW, CDR2 LRSPGD (reference sequence). The CDR3 runs 14 residues. The CDR3 DNA, read in part, is TGCACCTGCAGCACTGGGGGGAGGGGGGAC. Translated: CTCSTGGRGD. The entire CDR3 protein reads CTCSTGGRGDTQYF.

On this clone: Germline and genes: mouse. The read gets to within 4 residues of the CDR3 end, and the germline J gene fills in the rest. The sample contains more than one DNA sequence encoding this CDR3. This chain connects TRBV19 to TRBJ2-7, with TRBD2 identical over 8 bases. Germline V CDR1 and CDR2: FNHDT, SITEND (reference sequence). This CDR3 region has 14 residues. With V trimmed by 4 bases and J by 2 bases, 5 bases remained unmatched. CDR3 region: CASSLRLGPYEQYF. The CDR3 bases that were read are TGTGCCAGCAGTCTTCGACTGGGGCCCTAT.

This clone was recorded at least ten times. Mouse germline and gene names are used. The read halts 4 residues ahead of the CDR3 end, with the missing end drawn from the germline J gene. Other DNA sequences in this sample translate to the same CDR3. The rearrangement links TRBV19 to TRBJ2-2; 7 nucleotides agree with TRBD1. The germline CDR1 and CDR2 sequences are FNHDT and SITEND (reference sequence). V lost 2 bases to trimming and J lost 2 bases; unmatched junction nucleotides: 0. The CDR3 spans 14 residues. The part of the CDR3 DNA that was read is TGTGCCAGCAGTATCAGGGGGAACACCGGG. Translating gives CASSIRGNTG. In full, the CDR3 reads CASSIRGNTGQLYF.

This clone was counted between two and nine times. Mouse germline and gene names are used. The CDR3 is cut off 4 residues early in the read; its end comes from the germline J gene. This rearrangement joins TRBV1 to TRBJ2-2, with TRBD2 matching 14 bases. Looked up from germline, CDR1 is NSQYPW and CDR2 is LRSPGD (reference sequence). The CDR3 is made up of 16 amino acids. V lost 3 bases, J lost 6 bases, and 3 bases stayed unmatched. CDR3 DNA (partial): TGCACCTGCAGTGCGGGACTGGGGGGGCGCCCCGGG. Translating it yields CTCSAGLGGRPG. In full, the CDR3 reads CTCSAGLGGRPGQLYF. Full variable domain (remainder filled in from reference TRBV1 and TRBJ2-2): VTLLEQNPRWRLVPRGQAVNLRCILKNSQYPWMSWYQQDLQKQLQWLFTLRSPGDKEVKSLPGADYLATRVTDTELRLQVANMSQGRTLYCTCSAGLGGRPGQLYFGEGSKLTVL.

A few counts support this clone. Gene names refer to mouse genes. The DNA ends 4 residues before the CDR3 does, and the rest of the CDR3 is filled in from the germline J gene. The J gene is TRBJ2-5, the V gene TRBV17, with a possible D match to TRBD1 (6 bases). This CDR3 is built from 14 residues. The V gene lost 6 bases and the J gene lost 0 bases, with 10 bases spanning the gap. CDR1 is MNHDT and CDR2 is YYDKIL in the germline V gene. The DNA read from the CDR3 is TGTGCTAGCAGCCCTCAGGGGAACCAAGAC. Translated: CASSPQGNQD. In full, the CDR3 is CASSPQGNQDTQYF.

As regards this clone: These gene names are mouse names. CDR3 DNA, as far as it was read: TGTGCCAGCAGTGATAGGGGGGGCGCGGGGACCGGG. Translating gives CASSDRGGAGTG. The entire CDR3 reads CASSDRGGAGTGQLYF. The J gene is TRBJ2-2, the V gene TRBV13-3, with 8 bases fitting TRBD2. The CDR3 is cut off 4 residues early in the read; its end comes from the germline J gene. CDR1 is NNHDY and CDR2 is SYVADS in the germline V gene. The CDR3 spans 16 residues. Losses at the gene ends were 1 base for V and 5 bases for J; bases not matched to a gene: 7.

This clone was seen a handful of times. Gene names follow the mouse nomenclature. Read data end 3 residues before the CDR3 end; the end is taken from the germline J gene. The V call is TRBV13-1, the J call TRBJ1-6; D perhaps matches TRBD1 (5 bases). TRBJ1-6 is noted as an ORF with a role that remains uncertain. V lost 4 bases, J lost 7 bases, and 12 bases lay in between. Germline values: CDR1 NSHNY, CDR2 SYGAGN. The length of the CDR3 is 14 residues. Incomplete CDR3 DNA: TGTGCCAGCAGTTCCCAGGGTGGGAATTCGCCC. It yields the protein CASSSQGGNSP. The whole CDR3 reads CASSSQGGNSPLYF.

This clone was seen a few times. Gene names refer to mouse genes. The missing CDR3 end, 4 residues past where the read stops, is filled in from the germline J gene. The genes are TRBV13-1 and TRBJ1-1; 8 bases match TRBD1. With 2 bases clipped from V and 0 bases from J, the junction kept 3 bases outside the gene matches. Germline V gene data show CDR1 as NSHNY and CDR2 as SYGAGN. The CDR3 consists of 15 residues. CDR3 loop: CASSDQGASNTEVFF. The CDR3 DNA, read in part, is TGTGCCAGCAGTGACCAGGGGGCCTCAAACACA.

In the case of this clone: The listed genes are named as in mouse. The read comes to an end 4 residues before the CDR3 does, leaving the germline J gene to fill in the end. J is TRBJ2-5 and V is TRBV13-3, with D possibly TRBD1 on 6 matching bases. Germline assignment: CDR1 NNHDY and CDR2 SYVADS. The germline V and J ends were trimmed by 4 bases and 3 bases, with 12 bases remaining between them. This CDR3 has 14 amino acids. The CDR3 bases that were read are TGTGCCAGCAGTCCGGGACAAAAACAAGAC. Its translation: CASSPGQKQD. The full CDR3 is CASSPGQKQDTQYF.

A remark on this clone: Here the gene names and germline are mouse. The CDR3 end lies 4 residues beyond the end of the read and is filled in from the germline J gene. J is TRBJ2-1 and V is TRBV14; TRBD1 agrees at 7 bases. This CDR3 is 14 amino acids long. Germline CDR1 is SGHDT and CDR2 is FRDEAV. J lost 2 bases, V lost 5 bases, and 4 bases had no gene match. CDR3 in amino acids: CASRSGTDYAEQFF. The covered CDR3 bases are TGTGCCAGCAGATCCGGGACAGACTATGCT. The whole variable domain, remainder taken from reference TRBV14 and TRBJ2-1, is EAGVTQSPRYAVLQEGQAVSFWCDPISGHDTLYWYQQPRDQGPQLLVYFRDEAVIDNSQLPSDRFSAVRPKGTNSTLKIQSAKQGDTATYLCASRSGTDYAEQFFGPGTRLTVL.

The sample holds a few counts of this clone. Gene and germline names: mouse. Read sequence stops 4 residues before the CDR3 end, and the germline J gene provides the missing end. V gene TRBV19 combines with J gene TRBJ2-1, with D tentatively TRBD1 or TRBD2 (6 bases each). The length of the CDR3 is 15 residues. Between the trimmed V and J ends, which lost 0 bases and 1 base, there was a span of 8 bases. Per the germline V gene, CDR1 is FNHDT and CDR2 is SITEND (reference sequence). CDR3 DNA, as far as it was read: TGTGCCAGCAGTATAGGGGGGCAAAACTATGCT. It translates to CASSIGGQNYA. The whole CDR3 sequence reads CASSIGGQNYAEQFF.

As to this clone: At one boundary the junction diverges from the germline segment, which might be a read error. Gene names are mouse gene names. The CDR3 is cut off 4 residues early in the read; its end comes from the germline J gene. The chain has TRBV19 and TRBJ1-1; no clear D. The germline V gene has CDR1 FNHDT and CDR2 SITEND (reference sequence). The CDR3 is made up of 11 amino acids. The sequenced CDR3 bases are TGTACCAGCAGAATCGACAAA. Translated, it gives CTSRIDK. The entire CDR3 is CTSRIDKEVFF. Together with reference TRBV19 and TRBJ1-1, the CDR3 gives the full variable domain: GGIITQTPKFLIGQEGQKLTLKCQQNFNHDTMYWYRQDSGKGLRLIYYSITENDLQKGDLSEGYDASREKKSSFSLTVTSAQKNEMAVFLCTSRIDKEVFFGKGTRLTVV.

This clone was seen more than once but under ten times. The gene names given are mouse names. The read ends 4 residues before the CDR3 terminus; that terminus is restored from the germline J gene. V and J are TRBV14 and TRBJ2-7, with TRBD2 as a possible D gene (6 bases). Per the germline V gene, CDR1 is SGHDT and CDR2 is FRDEAV. The CDR3 consists of 15 residues. This CDR3 is CASSLGGFAPYEQYF. The DNA read from the CDR3 is TGTGCCAGCAGTTTGGGGGGTTTCGCCCCTTAT.

About this clone: Mouse names are used for the genes. The sequenced part of the CDR3 DNA is TGCACCTGCAGTGCAATGGGACAGAGCTCCTAT. Protein product: CTCSAMGQSSY. The entire CDR3 sequence reads CTCSAMGQSSYEQYF. The chain combines TRBV1 with TRBJ2-7; TRBD1 aligns across 7 bases. The read halts 4 residues ahead of the CDR3 end, with the missing end drawn from the germline J gene. CDR3 size: 15 residues. Germline V gene lookup returns CDR1 NSQYPW and CDR2 LRSPGD (reference sequence). V lost 2 bases and J lost 0; bases outside the gene matches: 4.

Only a few counts were recorded for this clone. Mouse gene names apply. This chain's CDR3 is CASSGTGMNYAEQFF. The sequenced part of the CDR3 DNA is TGTGCCAGCAGTGGGACTGGGATGAACTATGCT. V gene TRBV13-3 combines with J gene TRBJ2-1, with TRBD2 matching 8 bases. The read terminates 4 residues before the CDR3 end, so the remaining end is supplied by the germline J gene. V was clipped by 3 bases and J by 1 base; unmatched bases: 3. The CDR3 covers 15 residues. Germline V CDR1 and CDR2: NNHDY, SYVADS.

This clone was recorded at least ten times. Gene names denote mouse genes. The observed sequence ends 4 residues before the CDR3 terminus, with the missing tail filled in from the germline J gene. Other DNA sequences in this specimen translate into the identical CDR3. The chain couples TRBV19 to TRBJ2-2; D is ambiguous. CDR1 and CDR2 (germline): FNHDT, SITEND (reference sequence). The CDR3 consists of 13 residues. V lost 2 bases, J lost 2 bases, and 4 bases lay in between. This CDR3 reads CASSMGNTGQLYF. Partial CDR3 DNA: TGTGCCAGCAGTATGGGGAACACCGGG.

On this clone itself: Gene names and germline match the mouse. The CDR3 end lies 4 residues beyond the end of the read and is filled in from the germline J gene. Other DNA sequences in this specimen translate into the identical CDR3. This rearrangement joins TRBV19 to TRBJ2-1; 10 bases are shared with TRBD2. Germline CDR1 is FNHDT and CDR2 is SITEND (reference sequence). The CDR3 contains 14 residues. Trimming took 5 bases from V and 3 from J; bases not matched to a gene: 2. The CDR3 sequence: CASSRTGGYAEQFF. Incomplete CDR3 DNA: TGTGCCAGCAGCAGGACTGGGGGCTATGCT.

Turning to this clone: Gene and germline names: mouse. The read terminates 4 residues before the CDR3 end, so the remaining end is supplied by the germline J gene. The genes are TRBV1 and TRBJ2-5; 10 positions agree with TRBD1. The CDR3 has 15 residues. Per the germline V gene, CDR1 is NSQYPW and CDR2 is LRSPGD (reference sequence). The chain's CDR3 is CTCSGSGTGVDTQYF. The covered CDR3 bases are TGCACCTGCAGTGGTTCCGGGACAGGGGTTGAC.

Comments on this clone: The genes and germline here are from mouse. The read comes to an end 4 residues before the CDR3 does, leaving the germline J gene to fill in the end. The chain employs TRBV31 and TRBJ2-1; 7 bases align to TRBD2. The CDR3 length is 14 residues. The ends lost 0 bases at V and 5 bases at J; junction bases unmatched: 4. The V gene's germline CDR1 is GKSSPN and CDR2 SITVG. CDR3 DNA, as far as it was read: TGTGCCTGGAGTCTGGTGTGGGGGGATGCT. This translates into CAWSLVWGDA. In full, the CDR3 reads CAWSLVWGDAEQFF.

A word on this clone: Genes here carry mouse names. Read data end 4 residues before the CDR3 end; the end is taken from the germline J gene. The J gene is TRBJ2-3, the V gene TRBV13-1; D not certain. Deletions cut 3 bases from V and 0 bases from J, with 11 bases between. Germline assignment: CDR1 NSHNY and CDR2 SYGAGN. There are 15 residues in the CDR3. CDR3 DNA, as far as it was read: TGTGCCAGCAGTGTACCGGGTGGGAGTGCAGAA. Amino acids: CASSVPGGSAE. The entire CDR3 reads CASSVPGGSAETLYF.

Regarding this clone: Mouse gene names apply. The CDR3 end is not reached by the read, which stops 4 residues before it; the germline J gene fills it in. The chain combines TRBV29 with TRBJ2-1, with 9 bases lining up with TRBD2. Per the germline V gene, CDR1 is MSHET and CDR2 is SYDVDS. This CDR3 has 14 amino acids. The CDR3 loop reads CASSLSGGAPEQFF. The CDR3 DNA, read in part, is TGTGCTAGCAGTTTATCTGGGGGGGCGCCT.

To note about this clone: All gene names here are mouse names. Read coverage stops 4 residues before the CDR3 terminus; the germline J gene supplies the remainder. The chain couples TRBV29 to TRBJ2-1; D is uncertain. V was cut by 2 bases and J by 0 bases, with 5 bases left in between. Germline V lookup: CDR1 MSHET, CDR2 SYDVDS. CDR3 length equals 14 residues. Incomplete CDR3 DNA: TGTGCTAGCAGTTTACTGAGTAACTATGCT. This translates into CASSLLSNYA. The full CDR3 reads CASSLLSNYAEQFF.